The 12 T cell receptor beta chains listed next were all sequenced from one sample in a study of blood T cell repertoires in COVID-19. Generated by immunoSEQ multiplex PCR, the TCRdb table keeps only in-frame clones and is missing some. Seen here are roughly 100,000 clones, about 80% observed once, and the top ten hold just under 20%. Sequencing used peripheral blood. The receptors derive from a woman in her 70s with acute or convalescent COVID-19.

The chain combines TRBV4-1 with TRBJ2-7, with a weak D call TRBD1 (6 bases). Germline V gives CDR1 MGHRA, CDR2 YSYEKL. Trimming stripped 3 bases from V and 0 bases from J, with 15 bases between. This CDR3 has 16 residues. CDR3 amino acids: CASSHFTGSSSYEQYF. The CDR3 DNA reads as TGCGCCAGCAGCCATTTTACAGGGTCGAGCTCCTACGAGCAGTACTTC.

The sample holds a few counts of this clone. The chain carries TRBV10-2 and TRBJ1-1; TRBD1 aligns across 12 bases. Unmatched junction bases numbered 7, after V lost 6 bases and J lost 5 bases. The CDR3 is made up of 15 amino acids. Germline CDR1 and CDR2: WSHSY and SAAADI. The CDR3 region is CASSLPGQGATEAFF. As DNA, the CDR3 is TGCGCCAGCAGCCTACCGGGACAGGGGGCGACTGAAGCTTTCTTT.

Here the CDR3 DNA reads TGTGCCAGCAGCCAGGGCTTTAATACGCAGTATTTT. Residues: CASSQGFNTQYF. The chain combines TRBV6-5 with TRBJ2-3; TRBD1 is a possible D gene (5 bases). This CDR3 comprises 12 residues. V was trimmed by 6 bases and J by 7 bases, leaving 11 bases between them. Germline CDR1 MNHEY, CDR2 SVGAGI.

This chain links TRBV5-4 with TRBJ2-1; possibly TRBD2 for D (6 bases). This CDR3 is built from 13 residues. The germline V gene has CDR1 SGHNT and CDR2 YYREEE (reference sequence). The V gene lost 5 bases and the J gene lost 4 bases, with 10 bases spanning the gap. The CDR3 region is CASRPGEYNEQFF. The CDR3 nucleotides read TGTGCCAGCAGACCGGGGGAGTACAATGAGCAGTTCTTC.

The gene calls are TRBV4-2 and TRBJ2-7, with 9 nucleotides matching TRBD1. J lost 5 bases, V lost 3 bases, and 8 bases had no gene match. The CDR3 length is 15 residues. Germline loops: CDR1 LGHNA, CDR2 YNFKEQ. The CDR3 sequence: CASSQVQGAANEQYF. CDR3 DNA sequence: TGTGCCAGCAGCCAGGTACAGGGGGCGGCCAACGAGCAGTACTTC.

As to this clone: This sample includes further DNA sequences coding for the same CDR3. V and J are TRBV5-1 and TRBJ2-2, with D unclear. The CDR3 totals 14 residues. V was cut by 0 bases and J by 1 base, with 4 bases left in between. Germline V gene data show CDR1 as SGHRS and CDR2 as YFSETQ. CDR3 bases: TGCGCCAGCAGCTTGGGAGGGAACACCGGGGAGCTGTTTTTT. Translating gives CASSLGGNTGELFF.

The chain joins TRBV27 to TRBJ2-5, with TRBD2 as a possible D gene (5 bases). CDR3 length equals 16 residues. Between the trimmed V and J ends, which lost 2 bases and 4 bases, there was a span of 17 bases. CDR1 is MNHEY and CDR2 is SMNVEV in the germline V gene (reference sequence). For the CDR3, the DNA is TGTGCCAGCAGTTTAGAGTTCGGGGATTTCCGAGAGACCCAGTACTTC. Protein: CASSLEFGDFRETQYF.

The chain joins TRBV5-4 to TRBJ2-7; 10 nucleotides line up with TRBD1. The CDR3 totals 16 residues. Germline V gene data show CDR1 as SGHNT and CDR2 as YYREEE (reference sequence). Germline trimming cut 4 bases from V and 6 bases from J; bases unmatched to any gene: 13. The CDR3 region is CASSLNPRDRGREQYF. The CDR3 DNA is TGTGCCAGCAGCCTAAACCCTCGGGACAGGGGACGCGAGCAGTACTTC.

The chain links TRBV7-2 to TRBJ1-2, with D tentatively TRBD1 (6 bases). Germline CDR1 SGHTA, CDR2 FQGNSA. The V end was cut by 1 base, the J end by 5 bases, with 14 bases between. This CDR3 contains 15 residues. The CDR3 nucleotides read TGTGCCAGCAGCTTAGTAGTGGGGGCTGAGTATGGCTACACCTTC. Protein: CASSLVVGAEYGYTF.

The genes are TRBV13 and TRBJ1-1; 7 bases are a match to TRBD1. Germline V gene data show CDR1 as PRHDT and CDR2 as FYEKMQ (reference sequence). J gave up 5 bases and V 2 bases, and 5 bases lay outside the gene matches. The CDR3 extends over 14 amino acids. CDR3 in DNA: TGTGCCAGCAGCTTAATGAGGGGGCAAACTGAAGCTTTCTTT. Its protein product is CASSLMRGQTEAFF.

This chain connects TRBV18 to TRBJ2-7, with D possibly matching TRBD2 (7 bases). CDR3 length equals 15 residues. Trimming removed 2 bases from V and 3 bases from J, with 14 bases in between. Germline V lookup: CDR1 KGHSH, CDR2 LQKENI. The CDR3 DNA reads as TGTGCCAGCTCACCAGACGGGGGGCTTGACTACGAGCAGTACTTC. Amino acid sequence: CASSPDGGLDYEQYF.

CDR3: CAISETDRAGDEQFF. DNA of the CDR3: TGTGCCATCAGTGAGACGGACAGGGCGGGGGATGAGCAGTTCTTC. J is TRBJ2-1 and V is TRBV10-3; tentative D call: TRBD1 (8 bases). V dropped 2 bases and J dropped 8 bases, with 16 bases sitting between them. Per the germline V gene, CDR1 is ENHRY and CDR2 is SYGVKD. This CDR3 has 15 amino acids.